These 5 T cell receptor beta chains were all obtained from the same sample, sequenced in a study of vaccination effects on CD4 cells after COVID-19. This table comes from immunoSEQ multiplex PCR, and its TCRdb copy is limited to in-frame clones, with some not included. The sample has approximately 21,000 clones, approximately 70% seen once; the top ten hold roughly 11%. Peptide-pool stimulation followed by sequencing identified expanded antigen-specific CD4+ clonotypes in the ViraFEST assay. Scientists isolated CD4+ T cells after a roughly ten-day culture period ended. Prior SARS-CoV-2 infection was absent in the vaccine recipients, as shown by negative nucleocapsid antibodies. No cognate antigen is known for these TCRs. This specimen consisted of CD4+ T cells from PBMCs cultured with HCoV-NL63 spike peptides, obtained before COVID-19 vaccination. The receptors originated from a human donor who received a COVID-19 vaccine.

This clone was observed once. The rearrangement links TRBV6-5 to TRBJ2-7; 9 nucleotides agree with TRBD1. From germline, CDR1 is MNHEY and CDR2 SVGAGI. The CDR3 is 13 residues long. After removal of 6 bases from V and 5 bases from J, the junction contained 5 bases not matched to a gene. The CDR3: CASRGQGRHEQYF. The CDR3, as DNA: TGTGCCAGCAGGGGACAGGGCCGACACGAGCAGTACTTC.

The chain recombines TRBV27 with TRBJ2-7, with a possible D match to TRBD1 (6 bases). The CDR3 is made up of 17 amino acids. Per the germline V gene, CDR1 is MNHEY and CDR2 is SMNVEV (reference sequence). V lost 2 bases to trimming and J lost 4 bases, with 21 bases between them. Here the CDR3 DNA reads TGTGCCAGCAGTTTAGGGTTTGGGGCAGGGACATCTTACGAGCAGTACTTC. Translating it yields CASSLGFGAGTSYEQYF.

J is TRBJ2-3 and V is TRBV6-5; no definite D call. The germline gives CDR1 MNHEY, CDR2 SVGAGI. The CDR3 consists of 14 residues. Trimming shortened V by 2 bases and J by 6 bases, and 12 bases separated the two germline ends. The chain's CDR3 is CASSYREPADTQYF. The CDR3 bases are TGTGCCAGCAGTTACAGGGAACCCGCGGATACGCAGTATTTT.

The V call is TRBV20-1, the J call TRBJ2-1; 7 positions agree with TRBD2. Trimming cost V 3 bases and J 10 bases; bases outside gene matches: 15. Germline lookup yields CDR1 DFQATT and CDR2 SNEGSKA (reference sequence). The CDR3 runs to 15 residues. The CDR3 is CSASSTSQRREEQFF. The CDR3 nucleotides are TGCAGTGCTAGTTCGACTAGCCAACGCCGGGAGGAGCAGTTCTTC.

V usage is TRBV5-1 and J usage is TRBJ1-1; no reliable D call. Germline V gene sequence: CDR1 SGHRS, CDR2 YFSETQ. This CDR3 contains 16 residues. V gave up 5 bases and J gave up 0 bases, with 17 bases separating them. The CDR3 region has the DNA TGCGCCAGCAGTTTAAGCTCAGGAGGCATGAACACTGAAGCTTTCTTT. Translation: CASSLSSGGMNTEAFF.